Listed below are T cell receptor beta chains from one sample, sequenced in a study of CD8+ T cells in alopecia areata. Only in-frame clones appear in the TCRdb table, and some are missing; sequencing was by immunoSEQ multiplex PCR. Of about 110,000 clones listed, 45% to 60% are singletons. Sample: NKG2D-low CD8+ T cells sorted from blood. The source is a human donor with alopecia areata. Both conserved end residues are part of each CDR3.

>TRBJ2-3|TRBV2
CASRRQGAESADTQYF
>TRBJ2-7|TRBV19
CASSAGQGDSYEQYF
>TRBJ2-7|TRBV27
CASSRGALNEQYF
>TRBJ1-4|TRBV2
CASSEGQWNEKLFF
>TRBJ1-5|TRBV27
CASSSINNQPQHF
>TRBJ2-1|TRBV19
CASSIPWAGATNEQFF
>TRBJ2-1|TRBV13
CASSHGGDIDYNEQFF
>TRBJ2-7|TRBV10-3
CAIQGSHEQYF
>TRBJ2-2|TRBV12-5
CATRWETNTGELFF
>TRBJ2-7|TRBV27
CASSQRTSGSGEQYF
>TRBJ2-3|TRBV7-9
CASSPGQGADTQYF
>TRBJ1-5|TRBV6-6
CASSYRRNQPQHF
>TRBJ2-7|TRBV7-9
CASSRGTYEQYF
>TRBJ2-3|TRBV6-1
CASSWGDTQYF
>TRBJ2-1|TRBV27
CASSDGRSYNEQFF
>TRBJ1-2|TRBV25-1
CASSDSVWDSYGYTF
>TRBJ2-7|TRBV29-1
CSVEIAESSYEQYF
>TRBJ2-7|TRBV10-2
CATTGTLRGSEQYF
>TRBJ2-3|TRBV5-4
CASSSRRRPTDTQYF
>TRBJ2-3|TRBV7-8
CASSLAAGRTDTQYF
>TRBJ2-1|TRBV5-4
CASSDLSGSVSYNEQFF
>TRBJ2-2|TRBV4-2
CASSQGGIAGELFF
>TRBJ2-3|TRBV4-1
CASSQESRSTDTQYF
>TRBJ1-4|TRBV5-6
CASSFGTGAEKLFF
>TRBJ2-7|TRBV6-6
CASSSTQVKHEQYF
>TRBJ1-6|TRBV27
CASSSRDYSPLHF
>TRBJ2-7|TRBV7-2
CASSLDSGSPEQYF
>TRBJ2-2|TRBV4-1
CASSQVPTGELFF
>TRBJ2-7|TRBV27
CASSPSTIAEYF